The rows below give T cell receptor beta chains drawn from one sample of a study of regulatory T cells in long-lasting Graves disease. One entry per CDR3 protein, called by TCRdb with MiXCR from the multiplex PCR reads. The sample lists about 430,000 distinct CDR3 sequences, 15% occurring once. These data were likewise used in another study, on T cells in Graves' hyperthyroidism and ophthalmopathy.

Sequenced here: peripheral blood mononuclear cells (PBMCs), sampled at new diagnosis, from a patient treated with antithyroid drugs. The receptors come from a woman aged 40-49 years with Graves disease. The CDR3 runs from the conserved cysteine through the conserved F or W. The D gene is left open where the match is weak. Clone size is not always given. Where it is, it says once, few, many or a class for expanded clones.

CDR3 protein,CDR3 DNA,J gene,D gene,clone size,V gene
CASSLGGGRPLHF,TGTGCCAGCAGCTTGGGGGGGGGAAGACCCCTCCACTTT,TRBJ1-6,-,few,TRBV7-3
CASSPTSDPYNEQFF,TGTGCCAGCTCACCGACTAGCGATCCCTACAATGAGCAGTTCTTC,TRBJ2-1,TRBD2,many,TRBV18
CASSLGQARSTQYF,TGCGCCAGCAGCTTGGGACAGGCAAGGTCCACGCAGTATTTT,TRBJ2-3,-,many,TRBV5-1
CASSLRGSTNTGELFF,TGTGCCAGCAGCTTAAGAGGGTCGACGAACACCGGGGAGCTGTTTTTT,TRBJ2-2,-,many,TRBV7-9
CASTQGPGSGNTIYF,TGTGCCAGCACCCAGGGGCCGGGCTCTGGAAACACCATATATTTT,TRBJ1-3,-,many,TRBV28
CAVSDPGHQNTGAFF,TGTGCCGTCAGTGACCCGGGACATCAGAACACTGGAGCTTTCTTT,TRBJ1-1,-,-,TRBV10-3
CSAKSRTGLSYNEQFF,TGCAGTGCCAAATCCCGGACAGGATTATCCTACAATGAGCAGTTCTTC,TRBJ2-1,TRBD1,-,TRBV20-1
CASSPTGGGVATDTQYF,TGTGCCAGCAGCCCGACCGGGGGGGGGGTGGCCACAGATACGCAGTATTTT,TRBJ2-3,TRBD2,many,TRBV7-8
CASRAGGSYEQYF,TGTGCCAGCAGGGCAGGGGGCTCCTACGAGCAGTACTTC,TRBJ2-7,TRBD1,many,TRBV6-2/TRBV6-3
CASQTRGYNEQFF,TGTGCCAGCCAGACTAGGGGATACAATGAGCAGTTCTTC,TRBJ2-1,-,many,TRBV28
CASSKKEPGQSYEQYF,TGTGCCAGCAGTAAAAAGGAACCGGGACAGAGTTACGAGCAGTACTTC,TRBJ2-7,TRBD1,many,TRBV6-1
CASSEEGSPADTQYF,TGTGCCAGCAGTGAAGAGGGAAGTCCCGCAGATACGCAGTATTTT,TRBJ2-3,-,many,TRBV2
CASSPSDRSNQPQHF,TGTGCCAGCAGCCCGTCCGACAGGTCAAATCAGCCCCAGCATTTT,TRBJ1-5,-,-,TRBV5-6
CASTPWAGTSFNEQFF,TGTGCCAGCACCCCCTGGGCAGGGACTTCCTTCAATGAGCAGTTCTTC,TRBJ2-1,-,many,TRBV12-3/TRBV12-4
CSAPAVAKNIQYF,TGCAGTGCCCCCGCGGTAGCCAAAAACATTCAGTACTTC,TRBJ2-4,-,-,TRBV20-1
CASRMTGLYNEQFF,TGTGCCAGCAGAATGACAGGGCTCTACAATGAGCAGTTCTTC,TRBJ2-1,TRBD1,many,TRBV7-2
CASSMAGTEAFF,TGTGCCAGTAGTATGGCAGGCACTGAAGCTTTCTTT,TRBJ1-1,-,many,TRBV19
CASRPGPSGLLLNRLDTQYF,TGTGCCAGCCGCCCTGGGCCCTCGGGACTACTACTAAATAGGCTAGATACGCAGTATTTT,TRBJ2-3,TRBD2,-,TRBV27
CASSFGSGASQPQHF,TGTGCCAGCAGTTTCGGTAGCGGGGCGAGTCAGCCCCAGCATTTT,TRBJ1-5,-,-,TRBV28
CASSSPLRSRDNEQFF,TGTGCCAGCAGCTCGCCGCTGAGATCCCGGGACAATGAGCAGTTCTTC,TRBJ2-1,-,few,TRBV7-2
CASKGLAGANEQFF,TGTGCCAGCAAGGGACTAGCGGGAGCCAATGAGCAGTTCTTC,TRBJ2-1,TRBD2,many,TRBV2
CASSPDRTNEKLFF,TGTGCCAGCAGTCCCGACAGAACTAATGAAAAACTGTTTTTT,TRBJ1-4,-,many,TRBV12-3/TRBV12-4
CASSSTRRGAGTDTQYF,TGTGCCAGCAGCTCCACCCGACGGGGGGCAGGCACAGATACGCAGTATTTT,TRBJ2-3,-,many,TRBV7-3
CSASPPQGYGERILGEQFF,TGCAGTGCTAGTCCACCCCAGGGCTATGGTGAGAGAATTTTGGGGGAGCAGTTCTTC,TRBJ2-1,-,few,TRBV20-1
CASSSLRGRVQPQHF,TGTGCCAGCAGCTCCCTCAGGGGGCGAGTTCAGCCCCAGCATTTT,TRBJ1-5,TRBD1,-,TRBV7-3
CASSPSGPYQETQYF,TGTGCCAGCTCACCATCAGGCCCGTACCAAGAGACCCAGTACTTC,TRBJ2-5,-,-,TRBV18
CASSEGGDQPQHF,TGTGCCAGCAGTGAGGGAGGGGATCAGCCCCAGCATTTT,TRBJ1-5,-,many,TRBV2
CASSSHSLAGGSNTGELFF,TGTGCCAGCAGTTCACACAGCTTAGCGGGAGGGTCGAACACCGGGGAGCTGTTTTTT,TRBJ2-2,TRBD2,many,TRBV28
CASSLTGGFSGNTIYF,TGTGCCAGCAGTTTGACAGGGGGGTTCTCTGGAAACACCATATATTTT,TRBJ1-3,TRBD1,-,TRBV27
CASSLIGGVSTDTQYF,TGTGCCAGCAGCTTAATCGGGGGTGTTAGCACAGATACGCAGTATTTT,TRBJ2-3,-,few,TRBV7-3
CASSQEIAGLATTDTQYF,TGTGCCAGCAGCCAAGAAATCGCCGGACTAGCGACGACAGATACGCAGTATTTT,TRBJ2-3,TRBD2,-,TRBV3-1
CATRTGTGGRFGRSYEQYF,TGTGCCACCAGAACCGGGACAGGGGGCCGGTTTGGTCGGTCCTACGAGCAGTACTTC,TRBJ2-7,TRBD1,many,TRBV24-1
CASSLPGSYGYTF,TGTGCCAGCAGTTTACCCGGTTCCTATGGCTACACCTTC,TRBJ1-2,-,many,TRBV28
CASSMDWNSGNTIYF,TGTGCCAGCAGCATGGACTGGAACTCTGGAAACACCATATATTTT,TRBJ1-3,-,-,TRBV7-2
CATSREGGGWNTEAFF,TGTGCCACCAGCAGAGAGGGGGGGGGGTGGAACACTGAAGCTTTCTTT,TRBJ1-1,-,many,TRBV15
CASRPQGLEQFF,TGTGCCAGCAGACCACAGGGATTGGAGCAGTTCTTC,TRBJ2-1,-,many,TRBV6-1
CASSMMGSSYEQYF,TGTGCCAGTAGTATGATGGGAAGCTCCTACGAGCAGTACTTC,TRBJ2-7,-,few,TRBV19